The next 3 T cell receptor beta chains were all read from a single sample in a study of T cells in women clearing cervical HPV infection. Using immunoSEQ multiplex PCR, the repertoire was profiled, and TCRdb retains in-frame clones only, with some absent. Here the sample table reports 44,000 or so clones. Sequencing input: blood buffy coat. The receptors stem from a woman between 18 and 70 years old with a cervical HPV16 infection that either progressed to CIN3+ or cleared (not recorded which).

Details on this clone: The CDR3 is cut off 3 residues early in the read; its end comes from the germline J gene. The chain is built from TRBV18 and TRBJ2-2, with D uncertain. The length of the CDR3 is 11 residues. The germline V gene encodes CDR1 KGHSH and CDR2 LQKENI. Trimming took off 6 bases at V and 4 bases at J, with 3 bases between the two ends. The CDR3 sequence: CASSRTGELFF. The sequenced CDR3 bases are TGTGCCAGCTCCCGCACCGGGGAG.

CDR3 loop: CASSRRDSIYEQYF. CDR3 DNA, as far as it was read: TGTGCCAGCAGCCGCCGAGACAGCATCTACGAG. The J gene is TRBJ2-7, the V gene TRBV5-4; a weak D match, TRBD1 (5 bases). The read ends 3 residues shy of where the CDR3 ends; the end is completed using the germline J gene. Germline assignment: CDR1 SGHNT and CDR2 YYREEE (reference sequence). The V gene lost 4 bases and the J gene lost 3 bases, with 14 bases spanning the gap. The CDR3 is 14 amino acids.

Concerning this clone: The read falls 3 residues short of the CDR3 end, and the missing part is taken from the germline J gene. The chain links TRBV19 to TRBJ2-7, with D maybe TRBD1 (5 bases). With 7 bases removed from V and 2 bases from J, the gap between germline ends came to 12 bases. CDR3 length: 13 amino acids. Germline V lookup: CDR1 LNHDA, CDR2 SQIVND (reference sequence). CDR3 DNA (partial): TGTGCCAGTATGTCGGACAAAACCTACGAG. This translates into CASMSDKTYE. The complete CDR3 sequence is CASMSDKTYEQYF. Using reference TRBV19 and TRBJ2-7 for the parts outside the CDR3, the full variable domain is DGGITQSPKYLFRKEGQNVTLSCEQNLNHDAMYWYRQDPGQGLRLIYYSQIVNDFQKGDIAEGYSVSREKKESFPLTVTSAQKNPTAFYLCASMSDKTYEQYFGPGTRLTVT.